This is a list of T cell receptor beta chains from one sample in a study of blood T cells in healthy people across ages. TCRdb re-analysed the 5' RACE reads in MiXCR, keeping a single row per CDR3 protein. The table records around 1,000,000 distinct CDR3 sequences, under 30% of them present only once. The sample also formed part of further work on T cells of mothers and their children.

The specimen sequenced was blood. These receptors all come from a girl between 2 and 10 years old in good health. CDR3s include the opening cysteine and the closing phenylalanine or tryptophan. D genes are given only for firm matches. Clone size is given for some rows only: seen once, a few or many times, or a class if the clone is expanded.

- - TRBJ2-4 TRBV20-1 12 CTCSGERNIQYF TGCACCTGCAGTGGGGAGCGAAACATTCAGTACTTC
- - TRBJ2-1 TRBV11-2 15 CASSLLAGFHNEQFF TGTGCCAGCAGCCTCCTCGCGGGCTTCCACAATGAGCAGTTCTTC
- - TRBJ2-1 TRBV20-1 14 CSAGEAVSYNEQFF TGCAGTGCCGGGGAAGCGGTATCCTACAATGAGCAGTTCTTC
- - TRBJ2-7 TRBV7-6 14 CASSLNPGSDEQYF TGTGCCAGCAGCTTAAATCCGGGTAGCGACGAGCAGTACTTC
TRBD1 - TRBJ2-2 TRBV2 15 CASREDRVQSGELFF TGTGCCAGCAGGGAGGACAGGGTTCAGTCCGGGGAGCTGTTTTTT
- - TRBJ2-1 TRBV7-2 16 CASSLPGDSSYNEQFF TGTGCCAGCAGCTTACCTGGTGATAGCTCCTACAATGAGCAGTTCTTC
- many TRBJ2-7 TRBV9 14 CASSVGGSGYEQYF TGTGCCAGCAGCGTAGGAGGTAGCGGTTACGAGCAGTACTTC
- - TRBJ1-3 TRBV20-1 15 CSARWHEGSGNTIYF TGCAGTGCTAGGTGGCACGAAGGCTCTGGAAACACCATATATTTT
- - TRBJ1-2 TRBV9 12 CASSVSGGGTSF TGTGCCAGCAGCGTTTCAGGAGGGGGAACCTCCTTC
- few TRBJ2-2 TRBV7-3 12 CASSFDAGELFF TGTGCCAGCAGCTTCGACGCCGGGGAGCTGTTTTTT
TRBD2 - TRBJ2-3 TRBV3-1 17 CASSQEYVAGSTDTQYF TGTGCCAGCAGCCAAGAGTACGTAGCGGGGAGCACAGATACGCAGTATTTT
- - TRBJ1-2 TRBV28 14 CASRNPGAMNGYTF TGTGCCAGCAGGAATCCCGGGGCGATGAATGGCTACACCTTC
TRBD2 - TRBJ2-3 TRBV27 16 CASSIYGGWPTDTQYF TGTGCCAGCAGTATCTACGGGGGGTGGCCCACAGATACGCAGTATTTT
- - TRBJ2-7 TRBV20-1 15 CSASSVSAFSYEQYF TGCAGTGCTAGTTCGGTTTCCGCATTTTCCTACGAGCAGTACTTC
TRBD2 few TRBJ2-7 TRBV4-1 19 CASSHPSAAQKGLVDEQYF TGCGCCAGCAGCCATCCGAGTGCAGCCCAGAAGGGACTAGTTGACGAGCAGTACTTC
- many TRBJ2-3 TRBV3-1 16 CASSQIRDESTDTQYF TGTGCCAGCAGCCAAATTAGGGACGAAAGCACAGATACGCAGTATTTT
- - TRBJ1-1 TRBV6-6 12 CASTQDGAEAFF TGTGCCAGCACTCAAGATGGGGCTGAAGCTTTCTTT
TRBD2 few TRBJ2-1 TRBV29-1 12 CSATGGPNEQFF TGCAGCGCAACGGGAGGGCCGAATGAGCAGTTCTTC
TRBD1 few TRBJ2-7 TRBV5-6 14 CASSLATGIYEQYF TGTGCCAGCAGCTTAGCGACAGGGATCTACGAGCAGTACTTC
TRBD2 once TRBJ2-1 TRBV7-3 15 CASSPIGGLANEQFF TGTGCCAGCAGCCCTATCGGGGGACTAGCCAATGAGCAGTTCTTC
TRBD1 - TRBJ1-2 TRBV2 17 CASSEALLQGAKDGYTF TGTGCCAGCAGTGAAGCTCTCCTACAGGGGGCAAAGGATGGCTACACCTTC
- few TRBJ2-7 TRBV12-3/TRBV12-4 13 CASGGGTTYEQYF TGTGCCAGCGGAGGGGGTACAACCTACGAGCAGTACTTC
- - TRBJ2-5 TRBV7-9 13 CASSLGIEGTQYF TGTGCCAGCAGCTTAGGAATCGAGGGGACCCAGTACTTC
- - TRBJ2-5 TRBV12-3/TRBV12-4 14 CASSSTTAKETQYF TGTGCCAGCAGTTCGACGACAGCTAAAGAGACCCAGTACTTC
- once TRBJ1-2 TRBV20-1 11 CSAGELYGYTF TGCAGTGCAGGAGAACTCTATGGCTACACCTTC
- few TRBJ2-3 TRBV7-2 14 CASSSSFRTDTQYF TGTGCCAGCAGCTCTAGCTTTCGCACAGATACGCAGTATTTT
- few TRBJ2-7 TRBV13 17 CASSLNQGTSLPYEQYF TGTGCCAGCAGCTTAAATCAAGGGACCTCTCTCCCTTACGAGCAGTACTTC
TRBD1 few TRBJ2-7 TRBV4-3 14 CASSHGQGNYEQYF TGCGCCAGCAGCCACGGACAGGGAAACTACGAGCAGTACTTC
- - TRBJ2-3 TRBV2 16 CASSAPRVLSTDTQYF TGTGCCAGCAGCGCCCCTAGGGTGCTAAGCACAGATACGCAGTATTTT
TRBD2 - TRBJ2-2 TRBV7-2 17 CASSLLAGDANTGELFF TGTGCCAGCAGCTTACTAGCGGGAGACGCGAACACCGGGGAGCTGTTTTTT
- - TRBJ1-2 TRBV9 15 CASSVGLDSWVGYTF TGTGCCAGCAGCGTAGGATTGGACAGTTGGGTAGGCTACACCTTC
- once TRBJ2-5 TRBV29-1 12 CSVEDEGGTQYF TGCAGCGTTGAAGATGAGGGGGGGACCCAGTACTTC
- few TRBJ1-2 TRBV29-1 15 CSAPTADRPNYGYTF TGCAGCGCCCCTACAGCGGACAGACCTAACTATGGCTACACCTTC
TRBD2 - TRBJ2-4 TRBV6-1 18 CASSRGTSGRGVKNIQYF TGTGCCAGCAGCCGCGGGACTAGCGGGAGGGGGGTCAAAAACATTCAGTACTTC
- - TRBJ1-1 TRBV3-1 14 CASSQDPLNTEAFF TGTGCCAGCAGCCAAGATCCATTGAACACTGAAGCTTTCTTT
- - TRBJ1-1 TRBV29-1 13 CSVEDSRGTEAFF TGCAGCGTTGAAGATTCAAGGGGCACTGAAGCTTTCTTT
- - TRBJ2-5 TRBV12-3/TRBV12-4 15 CASSLARLVEETQYF TGTGCCAGCAGTTTAGCTAGATTAGTAGAAGAGACCCAGTACTTC
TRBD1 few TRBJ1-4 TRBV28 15 CASSSTGGNNEKLFF TGTGCCAGCAGTTCGACAGGGGGCAACAATGAAAAACTGTTTTTT
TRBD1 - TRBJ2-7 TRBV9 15 CASSVGQGAAYEQYF TGTGCCAGCAGCGTAGGACAGGGAGCCGCCTACGAGCAGTACTTC
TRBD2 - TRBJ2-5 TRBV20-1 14 CSAREGTKKETQYF TGCAGTGCTAGAGAAGGGACTAAGAAAGAGACCCAGTACTTC
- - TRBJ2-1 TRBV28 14 CASSFSLGLNEQFF TGTGCCAGCAGTTTTTCCCTAGGACTGAATGAGCAGTTCTTC
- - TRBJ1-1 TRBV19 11 CASSKGGEAFF TGTGCCAGTAGTAAGGGGGGTGAAGCTTTCTTT